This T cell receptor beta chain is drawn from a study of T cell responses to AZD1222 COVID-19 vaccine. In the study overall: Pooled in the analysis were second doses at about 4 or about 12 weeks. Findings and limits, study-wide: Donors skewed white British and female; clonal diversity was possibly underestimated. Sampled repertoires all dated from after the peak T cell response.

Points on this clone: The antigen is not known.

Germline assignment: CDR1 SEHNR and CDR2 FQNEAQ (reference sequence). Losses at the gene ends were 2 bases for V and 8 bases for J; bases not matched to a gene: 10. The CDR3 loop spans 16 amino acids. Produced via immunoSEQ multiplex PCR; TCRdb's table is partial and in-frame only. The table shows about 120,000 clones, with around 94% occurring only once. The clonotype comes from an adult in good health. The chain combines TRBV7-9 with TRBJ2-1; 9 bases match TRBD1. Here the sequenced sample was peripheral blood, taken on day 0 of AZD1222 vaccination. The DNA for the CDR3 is TGTGCCAGCAGCTTAAGGTTGGAACAGGGGGCGGATGAGCAGTTCTTC. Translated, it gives CASSLRLEQGADEQFF. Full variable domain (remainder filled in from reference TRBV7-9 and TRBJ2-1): DTGVSQNPRHKITKRGQNVTFRCDPISEHNRLYWYRQTLGQGPEFLTYFQNEAQLEKSRLLSDRFSAERPKGSFSTLEIQRTEQGDSAMYLCASSLRLEQGADEQFFGPGTRLTVL.